This T cell receptor (beta chain) originates from a study of tumor-infiltrating lymphocytes in primary liver carcinoma. Study overall: Stage T1-T3 N0M0 tumors measured roughly 4.2 to 10 cm at most.

About this clonotype itself: Its antigen is undetermined. The CDR3 carries no conserved terminal phenylalanine or tryptophan, so it likely arises from a read error.

V shed 2 bases, J shed 6 bases, and the junction held 7 bases outside the gene matches. In germline, CDR1 is MNHEY, CDR2 SVGAGI. The CDR3 length is 15 residues. Regarding the study as a whole: Researchers report that only about 7.5-25% of top clones turned up in all five tumor regions.

It was from approximately 20-30 mg of unsorted bulk tissue that RNA and DNA were co-extracted. Total RNA (approximately 500 ng) served as template for TCR beta cDNA synthesis primed by a constant-region primer. For TCR beta, libraries were produced by three nested multiplex PCR rounds using slightly modified ARM-PCR. Both of the initial two PCR rounds ran for roughly 11 cycles and employed TRBV1-TRBV30 forward primers alongside a C-beta reverse primer. From the multiplex PCR reads, TCRdb called clonotypes with MiXCR, one entry per CDR3 protein. The table has approximately 100,000 distinct CDR3 sequences, 65% to 75% seen once.

The sequenced material came from liver tumor tissue from sampling region 2. Subset given: tumor region T2, inferior pole. This TCR was recovered from a woman aged 55-69 years with primary liver carcinoma and hepatitis B virus infection. The genes are TRBV6-5 and TRBJ2-3; TRBD2 aligns across 8 bases. CDR3 residues: CASSYPPGGPDTQYL. CDR3 DNA: TGTGCCAGCAGTTACCCGCCGGGAGGGCCGGATACGCAGTATCTT.